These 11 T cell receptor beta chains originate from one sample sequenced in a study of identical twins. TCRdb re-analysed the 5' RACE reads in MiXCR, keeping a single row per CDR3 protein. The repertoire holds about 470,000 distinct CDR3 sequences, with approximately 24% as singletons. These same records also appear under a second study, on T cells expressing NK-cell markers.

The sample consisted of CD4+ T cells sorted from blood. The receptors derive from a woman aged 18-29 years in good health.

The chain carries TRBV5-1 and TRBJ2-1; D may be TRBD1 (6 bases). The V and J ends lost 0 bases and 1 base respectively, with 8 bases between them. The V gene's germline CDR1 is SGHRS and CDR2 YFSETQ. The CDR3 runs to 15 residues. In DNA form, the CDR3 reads TGCGCCAGCAGCTTGGAGGGGGAATCCTACAATGAGCAGTTCTTC. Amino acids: CASSLEGESYNEQFF.

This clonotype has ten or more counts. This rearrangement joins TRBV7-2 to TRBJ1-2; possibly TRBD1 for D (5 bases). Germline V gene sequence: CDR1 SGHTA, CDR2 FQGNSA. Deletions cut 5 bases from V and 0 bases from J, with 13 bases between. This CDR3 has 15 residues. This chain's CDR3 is CASSLGPGSNYGYTF. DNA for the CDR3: TGTGCCAGCAGCCTGGGCCCAGGGTCTAACTATGGCTACACCTTC.

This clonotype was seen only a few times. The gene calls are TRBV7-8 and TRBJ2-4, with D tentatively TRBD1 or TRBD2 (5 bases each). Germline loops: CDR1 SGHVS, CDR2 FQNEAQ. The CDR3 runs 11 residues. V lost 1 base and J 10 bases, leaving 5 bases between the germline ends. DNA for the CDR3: TGTGCCAGCAGCTTAGGGGGGATTCAGTACTTC. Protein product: CASSLGGIQYF.

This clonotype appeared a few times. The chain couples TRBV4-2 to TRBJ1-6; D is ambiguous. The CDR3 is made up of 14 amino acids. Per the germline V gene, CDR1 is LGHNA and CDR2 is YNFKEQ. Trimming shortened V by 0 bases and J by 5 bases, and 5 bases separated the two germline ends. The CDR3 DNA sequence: TGTGCCAGCAGCCAAGAGACCGATAATTCACCCCTCCACTTT. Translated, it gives CASSQETDNSPLHF.

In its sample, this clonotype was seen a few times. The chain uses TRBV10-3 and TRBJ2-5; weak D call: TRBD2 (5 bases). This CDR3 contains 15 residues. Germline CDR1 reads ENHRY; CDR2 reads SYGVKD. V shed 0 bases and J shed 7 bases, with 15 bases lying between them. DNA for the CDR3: TGTGCCATCAGTGAGTCTTTGGCGGGTGGCCGGACCCAGTACTTC. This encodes CAISESLAGGRTQYF.

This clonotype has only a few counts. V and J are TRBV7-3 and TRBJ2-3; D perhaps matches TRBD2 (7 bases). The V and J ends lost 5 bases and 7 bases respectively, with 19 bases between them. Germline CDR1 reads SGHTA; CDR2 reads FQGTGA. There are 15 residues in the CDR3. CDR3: CASSGGRGEGNTQYF. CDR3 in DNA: TGTGCCAGCAGCGGAGGAAGGGGGGAGGGAAATACGCAGTATTTT.

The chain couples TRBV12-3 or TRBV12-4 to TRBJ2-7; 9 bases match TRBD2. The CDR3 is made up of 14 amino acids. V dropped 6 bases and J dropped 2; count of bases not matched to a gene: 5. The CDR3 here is CASRIAGAPYEQYF. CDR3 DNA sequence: TGTGCCAGCAGGATAGCGGGGGCCCCCTACGAGCAGTACTTC.

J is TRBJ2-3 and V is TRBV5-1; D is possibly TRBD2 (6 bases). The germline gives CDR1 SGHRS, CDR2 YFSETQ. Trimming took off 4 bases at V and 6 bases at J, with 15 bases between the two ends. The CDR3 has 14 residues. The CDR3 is CASSSRLVSDTQYF. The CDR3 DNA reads TGCGCCAGCAGCAGCAGACTAGTTTCGGATACGCAGTATTTT.

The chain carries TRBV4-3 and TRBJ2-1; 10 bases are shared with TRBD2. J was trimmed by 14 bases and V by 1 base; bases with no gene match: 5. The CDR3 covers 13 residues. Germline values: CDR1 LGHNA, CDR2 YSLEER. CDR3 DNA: TGCGCCAGCAGCCAAGTCCCGGGGACTAGCGAGTTCTTC. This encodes CASSQVPGTSEFF.

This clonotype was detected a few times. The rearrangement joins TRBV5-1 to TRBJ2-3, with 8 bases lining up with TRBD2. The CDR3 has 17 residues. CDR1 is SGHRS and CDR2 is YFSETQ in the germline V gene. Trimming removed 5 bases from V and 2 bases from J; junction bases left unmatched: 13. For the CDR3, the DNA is TGCGCCAGCAGTTACTACCTTAGCGGGACGATCACAGATACGCAGTATTTT. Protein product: CASSYYLSGTITDTQYF.

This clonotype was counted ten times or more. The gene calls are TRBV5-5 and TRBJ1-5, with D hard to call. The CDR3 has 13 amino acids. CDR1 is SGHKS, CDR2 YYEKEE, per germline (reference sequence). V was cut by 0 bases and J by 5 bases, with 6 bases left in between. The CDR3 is CASSLGQHQPQHF. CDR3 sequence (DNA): TGTGCCAGCAGCTTGGGGCAGCATCAGCCCCAGCATTTT.